This T cell receptor (beta chain) was obtained from a study of read filtering for tumor transcriptome and immune sequencing (dated by TCRdb to between 2020 and 2021). The study in broad terms: The cohort was composed of roughly 18 male and about 14 female patients, with a mean age of approximately 72 years and an age range of roughly 45 to 80. By revised international staging, about 8 patients were R-ISS I, 16 were R-ISS II and 6 or 7 were R-ISS III. Whole-transcriptome libraries were prepared with the TruSeq RNA Access Library Prep Kit after DNase treatment. TCR-region mapped reads per sample ranged from about 4 to 11 million with IR-seq versus only roughly 85 to 1,300 with RNA-seq. Using the same bone marrow samples, the study ran both targeted immune repertoire sequencing and bulk whole-transcriptome sequencing and then compared the TCR repertoires from each method. One of the main goals was to work out a read-filtering strategy for immune repertoire data, in particular whether clonotypes backed by only a single read should be removed.

Findings and caveats that apply to the study as a whole: IR-seq captured clonotypes at much higher depth and more reliably than RNA-seq, and smaller IR-seq throughput sufficed to identify most shared clonotypes. In IR-seq, roughly four fifths of clonotypes but about 3.5% of total reads were represented by single-read clonotypes, whereas in RNA-seq, around 75% of clonotypes and approximately 45% of reads were represented by single-read clonotypes. Removing single-read clonotypes increased the correlation between IR-seq and RNA-seq shared clonotype proportions. Rather than purified T cells, the sorted CD138-negative fraction was a mixed bone marrow immune population.

Bone marrow was sampled from every patient at the time of active disease. Ficoll-Hypaque density gradient centrifugation was used to isolate bone marrow mononuclear cells. Myeloma plasma cells were removed and CD138-negative cells were obtained by negative selection following labeling with CD138 magnetic microbeads on a MACS separator. Flow cytometry on an Attune NxT with CD138 antibodies was used to check the purity of the isolated cells. TRIzol reagent was used to extract total RNA, and a NanoDrop spectrophotometer was used to quantify the extracted RNA. Paired RNA-seq and IR-seq were performed on each patient's CD138-negative bone marrow sample. Starting from approximately 0.4 ug RNA, TCR libraries were constructed with the Immunoverse kit using molecular barcoded adaptors that cover the alpha/delta and beta/gamma chains. TCR library preparation was performed with the same RNA that was used for transcriptome sequencing. An Illumina HiSeq 4000 with 2 x 150 cycles was used to sequence the TCR libraries. The authors' analysis ran thus. MiXCR aligned TCR reads to human V, D, J and C references and assembled the aligned reads into CDR3 clonotypes, with quality filtering and error correction included. The tcR package in R was used for analysis of clonotype counts and gene usage diversity. Raw mapping reads were checked after the RNA-seq reads had been mapped by STAR aligner version 2.5.3a onto the human GRCh37 genome. To test how sequencing depth affected the clonotypes detected, IR-seq fastq files were randomly downsampled with Seqtk 1.3. TCRdb handled the public reads itself, with Q25 trimming in fastp and clone calling in MiXCR, and kept productive beta chains. Here each entry gathers all rows of one CDR3 protein and keeps the most common genes and DNA. The V and J calls here are based on TCRdb, not the publication. This sample holds 100,000 to 150,000 distinct CDR3 sequences; about 13% were observed only once. The ten largest clonotypes hold more than 6.5% of the sample.

The CDR3 contains 16 residues, cysteine and phenylalanine counted. The DNA shown is the 48-base CDR3, in frame from base 1. In the germline V gene, CDR1 corresponds to LGHNA and CDR2 to YNFKEQ. This clonotype was detected a few times. Its specific antigen is unknown. A junction end diverges from the germline sequence, so it may reflect a read error. This receptor was taken from a donor aged 40 or older with multiple myeloma. Here the chain combines TRBV4-2 and TRBJ1-5, with 7 junctional bases fitting TRBD1. What was sequenced was a population of CD138-negative cells sorted from bone marrow. This specimen's cell subset or site label, per the study, means: bone marrow mononuclear cells depleted of CD138+ plasma/myeloma cells by negative magnetic selection. CDR3 protein: CASSQAGQFSNQPRHF. Here is the DNA: TGTGCCAGCAGCCAAGCGGGACAGTTTAGCAATCAGCCCCGGCATTTT.